This entry lists 20 T cell receptor beta chains sequenced from one sample in a study of CD8 T cells in ankylosing spondylitis. TCRdb ran MiXCR on the 5' RACE reads and lists one entry per CDR3 protein. The table shows about 150,000 distinct CDR3 sequences, with 44% occurring only once. The sample consisted of synovial fluid, either unsorted or a sorted T cell fraction (not recorded which). The receptors come from a male donor with ankylosing spondylitis.

The rearrangement joins TRBV4-1 to TRBJ2-7, with unresolved D. The V end lost 4 bases, the J end lost 4 bases, and 20 bases lay between the germline ends. The CDR3 is made up of 16 amino acids. Germline CDR1 reads MGHRA; CDR2 reads YSYEKL. CDR3 sequence: CASSLLVPTSPYEQYF. The CDR3 bases are TGCGCCAGCAGCCTCCTCGTACCTACGTCGCCGTACGAGCAGTACTTC.

The J gene is TRBJ2-1, the V gene TRBV4-1; the D gene is possibly TRBD2 (5 bases). V gave up 9 bases and J gave up 6 bases, with 15 bases separating them. The CDR3 runs 13 residues. Germline V gene sequence: CDR1 MGHRA, CDR2 YSYEKL. The DNA of the CDR3 is TGCGCCAGTTCCAGCGGATCCCCCAATGAGCAGTTCTTC. This encodes CASSSGSPNEQFF.

This sequence joins TRBV4-3 and TRBJ2-3; D gene unclear. Germline V gene data show CDR1 as LGHNA and CDR2 as YSLEER. Trimming left V 0 bases short and J 3 bases short, with 1 base between. This CDR3 has 12 residues. CDR3 sequence (DNA): TGCGCCAGCAGCCAAGAAACAGATACGCAGTATTTT. Its protein is CASSQETDTQYF.

The chain uses TRBV14 and TRBJ1-1, with TRBD1 matching over 9 bases. The ends lost 4 bases at V and 4 bases at J; junction bases unmatched: 10. Looked up from germline, CDR1 is SGHDN and CDR2 is FVKESK. CDR3 length: 16 residues. The CDR3 coding sequence is TGTGCCAGCAGCCTTCGACACAGGGGGCCAGGCACTGAAGCTTTCTTT. Protein product: CASSLRHRGPGTEAFF.

This clonotype has more than one count but fewer than ten. The V and J genes are TRBV6-1 and TRBJ2-4; D is perhaps TRBD2 (6 bases). V lost 0 bases to trimming and J lost 2 bases, with 11 bases between them. The CDR3 is 16 residues long. CDR1 MNHNS and CDR2 SASEGT come from the germline V gene. In DNA form, the CDR3 reads TGTGCCAGCAGTGAAGCAATGGAGGGACCCAAAAACATTCAGTACTTC. Amino acids: CASSEAMEGPKNIQYF.

The chain links TRBV20-1 to TRBJ2-1; TRBD1 matches at 10 bases. Germline loops: CDR1 DFQATT, CDR2 SNEGSKA (reference sequence). Trimming at V came to 5 bases and at J to 4 bases, leaving 8 bases not matched to a gene. The CDR3 is 15 amino acids. The CDR3 reads CSAAPGDRGYNEQFF. CDR3 bases: TGCAGTGCTGCCCCTGGGGACAGGGGTTACAATGAGCAGTTCTTC.

This chain connects TRBV5-5 to TRBJ1-1, with a weak D call TRBD1 (5 bases). Germline CDR1 and CDR2: SGHKS and YYEKEE (reference sequence). V dropped 0 bases and J dropped 5 bases, with 17 bases sitting between them. The length of the CDR3 is 16 residues. The CDR3 is CASSLASAGTWTEAFF. In DNA form, the CDR3 reads TGTGCCAGCAGCTTGGCCTCGGCAGGGACCTGGACTGAAGCTTTCTTT.

At least ten counts were recorded for this clonotype. V is TRBV20-1 and J is TRBJ1-2; D remains unclear. CDR1 and CDR2 from the germline V gene are DFQATT and SNEGSKA (reference sequence). The V end lost 5 bases, the J end lost 5 bases, and 15 bases lay between the germline ends. The CDR3 contains 13 residues. The CDR3 is CSAFIPRGYGYTF. CDR3 DNA sequence: TGCAGTGCTTTCATACCCCGAGGGTATGGCTACACCTTC.

V is TRBV4-1 and J is TRBJ2-7, with 15 bases lining up with TRBD2. With 0 bases clipped from V and 1 base from J, the junction kept 7 bases outside the gene matches. The germline CDR1 and CDR2 sequences are MGHRA and YSYEKL. The CDR3 is 19 residues long. The CDR3 loop is CASSQDLGLAGGRSYEQYF. The CDR3 DNA is TGCGCCAGCAGCCAAGATCTTGGACTAGCGGGAGGGAGGTCCTACGAGCAGTACTTC.

Only a few counts were recorded for this clonotype. The rearrangement links TRBV12-3 or TRBV12-4 to TRBJ1-2; D not certain. This CDR3 spans 15 amino acids. V dropped 6 bases and J dropped 4 bases, with 18 bases sitting between them. Written as DNA, the CDR3 is TGTGCCAGCAGCCCGTCGGGCGAACCGGCCTATGGCTACACCTTC. Protein product: CASSPSGEPAYGYTF.

This clonotype was detected only a few times. The CDR3 DNA reads TGCGCCAGCAGCTTGGTCGGACATCTGAACACTGAAGCTTTCTTT. Amino acid sequence: CASSLVGHLNTEAFF. This chain joins TRBV5-1 and TRBJ1-1, with D possibly being TRBD1 (5 bases). V lost 0 bases and J 0 bases, leaving 9 bases between the germline ends. CDR3 length: 15 amino acids. Germline V CDR1 and CDR2: SGHRS, YFSETQ.

In this sample, this clonotype turned up a few times. The chain has TRBV12-3 or TRBV12-4 and TRBJ2-3; TRBD1 aligns across 7 bases. The V segment lost 3 bases and the J segment 2 bases; nucleotides outside the gene matches: 5. The CDR3 runs to 15 residues. CDR3: CASSFTGATTDTQYF. CDR3 coding DNA: TGTGCCAGCAGTTTTACAGGGGCGACCACAGATACGCAGTATTTT.

The rearrangement joins TRBV12-3 or TRBV12-4 to TRBJ2-3; the D is unclear. The CDR3 has 14 amino acids. The V end lost 6 bases, the J end lost 3 bases, and 13 bases lay between the germline ends. CDR3 sequence: CASSPIASTDTQYF. CDR3 sequence (DNA): TGTGCCAGCAGCCCCATCGCCTCGACAGATACGCAGTATTTT.

This clonotype was seen more than once but under ten times. A read error may produce the germline difference seen at one junction end. V usage is TRBV28 and J usage is TRBJ2-5, with D tentatively TRBD1 or TRBD2 (5 bases each). The germline V gene has CDR1 MDHEN and CDR2 SYDVKM. The CDR3 has 13 residues. Here the CDR3 reads CASSMGDQETQYF. For the CDR3, the DNA is TGTGCCAGCAGCATGGGGGACCAGGAGACCCAGTACTTC.

This chain joins TRBV5-6 and TRBJ2-1; TRBD2 matches at 10 bases. This CDR3 is built from 15 residues. Trimming took 0 bases from V and 6 from J; bases not matched to a gene: 3. CDR1 SGHDT and CDR2 YYEEEE come from the germline V gene. The CDR3 sequence is CASSLVGLAANEQFF. CDR3 DNA sequence: TGTGCCAGCAGCTTGGTCGGACTAGCGGCCAATGAGCAGTTCTTC.

The chain is built from TRBV11-2 and TRBJ1-2; D not certain. Germline-derived CDR1 and CDR2 are SGHAT and FQNNGV. CDR3 length: 13 amino acids. V was pared by 6 bases and J by 4 bases, with 12 bases between. The CDR3 region is CASRKTLSYGYTF. The DNA of the CDR3 is TGTGCCAGCAGGAAGACGCTTTCCTATGGCTACACCTTC.

CDR3 in amino acids: CSAKTLQGLTTEAFF. CDR3 nucleotide sequence: TGCAGTGCTAAAACCCTACAGGGGCTTACCACTGAAGCTTTCTTT. This chain links TRBV20-1 with TRBJ1-1; 7 nucleotides agree with TRBD1. The CDR3 loop spans 15 amino acids. The V gene end was trimmed by 4 bases and the J gene end by 4 bases; junction bases not matched to a gene: 12. Germline-derived CDR1 and CDR2 are DFQATT and SNEGSKA (reference sequence).

This clonotype has a count of ten or more. The rearrangement links TRBV29-1 to TRBJ2-1; D not resolved. The CDR3 spans 13 residues. V lost 6 bases to trimming and J lost 9 bases, with 18 bases between them. In germline, CDR1 is SQVTM, CDR2 ANQGSEA. The CDR3 region is CSVEPPTWGEQFF. The CDR3 DNA sequence: TGCAGCGTCGAACCTCCTACCTGGGGTGAGCAGTTCTTC.

This sequence joins TRBV20-1 and TRBJ1-6; 8 bases agree with TRBD1. There are 14 residues in the CDR3. Germline trimming cut 7 bases from V and 1 base from J; bases unmatched to any gene: 3. Germline V gene sequence: CDR1 DFQATT, CDR2 SNEGSKA (reference sequence). The CDR3 region is CSGRQGSYNSPLHF. The DNA for the CDR3 is TGCAGTGGTCGACAGGGGTCCTATAATTCACCCCTCCACTTT.

The V gene is TRBV29-1, the J gene TRBJ1-1; D uncertain. The ends were cut back, 7 bases at V and 1 base at J, with 13 bases in the middle. The germline gives CDR1 SQVTM, CDR2 ANQGSEA. The CDR3 extends over 13 amino acids. CDR3 nucleotides: TGCAGCGCCTTTCGTCCCGGGAACACTGAAGCTTTCTTT. This gives the protein CSAFRPGNTEAFF.